A selection of T cell receptor beta chains follows, all from one sample in a study of cytomegalovirus exposure and HLA in healthy donors. The table came from immunoSEQ multiplex PCR; TCRdb's copy has only in-frame clones and leaves some out. Counted here are around 100,000 clones, around 80% occurring once; the ten biggest clones make up 5.5% to 8%. The sample taken for sequencing was PBMCs. All receptors derive from a man aged 25-40 years in good health and CMV-seronegative. The CDR3 runs from the conserved cysteine through the conserved F or W. A D gene is named only where the DNA matches it firmly. A clone size is listed for some rows: how often the clone was seen (once, few, many), or a class if it is expanded.

size | J | D | V | DNA | CDR3
. | TRBJ1-1 | . | TRBV29-1 | TGCAGCGTAAGCATTCCGGGACACCCGAACACTGAAGCTTTCTTT | CSVSIPGHPNTEAFF
. | TRBJ1-4 | . | TRBV4-3 | TGCGCCAGCAGCCAAGAGGGCATTAATGAAAAACTGTTTTTT | CASSQEGINEKLFF
. | TRBJ1-5 | . | TRBV28 | TGTGCCAGCAGCGAAACAGGGAACGGGAAACCCCAGCATTTT | CASSETGNGKPQHF
few | TRBJ1-5 | . | TRBV2 | TGTGCCAGCAGTGACTGGGAGAGCAATCAGCCCCAGCATTTT | CASSDWESNQPQHF
. | TRBJ2-3 | . | TRBV7-2 | TGTGCCAGCAGCTGGCGTGCTGGCGGCGATACGCAGTATTTT | CASSWRAGGDTQYF
. | TRBJ1-3 | . | TRBV27 | TGTGCCAGCAGTACCTCCCACTTTAACACCATATATTTT | CASSTSHFNTIYF
few | TRBJ2-7 | . | TRBV19 | TGTGCCAGTAGCAAAGGACAGCTATATTCCTACGAGCAGTACTTC | CASSKGQLYSYEQYF
few | TRBJ2-4 | TRBD2 | TRBV30 | TGTGCCTGGAGTCCTCTCACAGGAACGCGGGGGGACATTCAGTACTTC | CAWSPLTGTRGDIQYF
. | TRBJ1-4 | . | TRBV6-6 | TGTGCCAGCAGGCAGGGTTGGGAAAAACTGTTTTTT | CASRQGWEKLFF
. | TRBJ1-2 | TRBD1 | TRBV5-6 | TGTGCCAGCAGCTCCGAGGGACAGGCAGGTGGCTACACCTTC | CASSSEGQAGGYTF
. | TRBJ2-1 | . | TRBV30 | TGTGCCTGGAGTATCAGTATCTACAATGAGCAGTTCTTC | CAWSISIYNEQFF
few | TRBJ2-3 | TRBD1 | TRBV7-9 | TGTGCCAGCAGCTCCTACCGGGACAGGGGGACAGATACGCAGTATTTT | CASSSYRDRGTDTQYF
. | TRBJ1-5 | . | TRBV27 | TGTGCCAGCAGACTAATCGGGAACTCCAATCAGCCCCAGCATTTT | CASRLIGNSNQPQHF
. | TRBJ1-2 | . | TRBV28 | TGTGCCAGCAGTTCGGGAGTCGGGGGCTACACCTTC | CASSSGVGGYTF
. | TRBJ1-3 | TRBD1 | TRBV6-5 | TGTGCCAGCAGCTACAACGGACAGGGGACTGGAAACACCATATATTTT | CASSYNGQGTGNTIYF
. | TRBJ1-1 | . | TRBV15 | TGTGCCACCAGTTATGGCAGGGGGAACACTGAAGCTTTCTTT | CATSYGRGNTEAFF
. | TRBJ2-2 | . | TRBV19 | TGTGCCAGTAGCGGGGGGCGAGAGACCGGGGAGCTGTTTTTT | CASSGGRETGELFF
. | TRBJ2-7 | . | TRBV27 | TGTGCCAGCAGTTTTTCTCGGGGTCCATTACTCTACGAGCAGTACTTC | CASSFSRGPLLYEQYF
medium-sized | TRBJ2-1 | . | TRBV25-1 | TGTGCCAGCAGTACCGGGGACTACAATGAGCAGTTCTTC | CASSTGDYNEQFF
. | TRBJ2-1 | TRBD2 | TRBV27 | TGTGCCAGCAGTTCTCCGACTAGCGGGAGTAAAAATGAGCAGTTCTTC | CASSSPTSGSKNEQFF
. | TRBJ2-3 | . | TRBV5-1 | TGCGCCAGCAGCTTCCAGCGCCCCCCCACAGATACGCAGTATTTT | CASSFQRPPTDTQYF
. | TRBJ2-7 | TRBD2 | TRBV4-2 | TGTGCCAGCAGCCAAGATTTGAGCGGGGGCTACGAGCAGTACTTC | CASSQDLSGGYEQYF
. | TRBJ1-2 | TRBD1 | TRBV30 | TGTGCCTGGGCCGACAGGGGGCTGGGTGGCTACACCTTC | CAWADRGLGGYTF
. | TRBJ2-7 | TRBD1 | TRBV7-2 | TGTGCCAGCAGCTTAGAACAGGGGAGCTCCTACGAGCAGTACTTC | CASSLEQGSSYEQYF
few | TRBJ2-4 | . | TRBV4-2 | TGTGCCAGCAGCCCAGTCCCGTCCCCGGAGGGGATAAACATTCAGTACTTC | CASSPVPSPEGINIQYF
. | TRBJ2-3 | . | TRBV29-1 | TGCAGCGCTTGGACAGCTAGCACAGATACGCAGTATTTT | CSAWTASTDTQYF
. | TRBJ2-7 | . | TRBV29-1 | TGCAGCGTGGAGACGCTCTACGAGCAGTACTTC | CSVETLYEQYF
. | TRBJ2-7 | . | TRBV30 | TGTGCCTGGCAGGCGAGCTCCTACGAGCAGTACTTC | CAWQASSYEQYF
once | TRBJ2-3 | TRBD2 | TRBV7-9 | TGTGCCAGCAGTCTGGCTAGCGGGAGTACAGATACGCAGTATTTT | CASSLASGSTDTQYF
. | TRBJ2-5 | . | TRBV18 | TGTGCCAGCTCCCCAGGGAGGCAAGAGACCCAGTACTTC | CASSPGRQETQYF
. | TRBJ1-5 | . | TRBV10-3 | TGTGCCATCACTTCAGGAATCAATCAGCCCCAGCATTTT | CAITSGINQPQHF
. | TRBJ2-1 | TRBD2 | TRBV7-9 | TGTGCCAGCAGCTTACAGCGGGGGGGCAATTACAATGAGCAGTTCTTC | CASSLQRGGNYNEQFF
. | TRBJ2-7 | TRBD2 | TRBV6-5 | TGTGCCAGCAGTTACAGTCCGGGAGGGGAGCAGTACTTC | CASSYSPGGEQYF